A selection of T cell receptor beta chains follows, all from one sample in a study of blood T cell repertoires in COVID-19. The protocol was immunoSEQ multiplex PCR, while the TCRdb copy is restricted to in-frame clones and leaves out a portion. The table includes under 130,000 clones, over 75% detected once. Sequenced: peripheral blood. The origin of the receptors is a human donor in a cohort sampled during active or convalescent COVID-19. CDR3s include the opening cysteine and the closing phenylalanine or tryptophan. Fields, in order: D gene, J gene, clone size, V gene, CDR3 protein, CDR3 DNA. A D gene is named only where the DNA matches it firmly. The size field is filled for only some rows; it gives once, few, many or a size class.

>NA|TRBJ1-1|NA|TRBV5-1
CASSASRATEAFF
TGCGCCAGCAGCGCCTCCAGGGCCACTGAAGCTTTCTTT
>NA|TRBJ1-1|NA|TRBV29-1
CSVESYTEAFF
TGCAGCGTTGAGTCGTACACTGAAGCTTTCTTT
>NA|TRBJ1-4|many|TRBV28
CASSSGREGLFF
TGTGCCAGCAGTTCGGGTCGGGAAGGACTGTTTTTT
>TRBD1|TRBJ1-2|NA|TRBV29-1
CSAGDRAGYGYTF
TGCAGCGCTGGGGACAGGGCGGGCTATGGCTACACCTTC
>TRBD2|TRBJ2-2|NA|TRBV4-1
CASSQRSSGGPGELFF
TGCGCCAGCAGCCAACGGTCTAGCGGGGGCCCCGGGGAGCTGTTTTTT
>TRBD1|TRBJ2-1|NA|TRBV6-2/TRBV6-3
CASSSTGGKHNEQFF
TGTGCCAGCAGTTCGACAGGGGGGAAACACAATGAGCAGTTCTTC
>NA|TRBJ1-1|NA|TRBV3-1/TRBV3-2
CASRQGGGDTEAFF
TGTGCCAGCAGGCAGGGAGGGGGAGACACTGAAGCTTTCTTT
>NA|TRBJ2-5|NA|TRBV19
CASSIGFGRSGQETQYF
TGTGCCAGTAGTATAGGATTTGGGAGGTCCGGTCAAGAGACCCAGTACTTC
>NA|TRBJ1-5|NA|TRBV30
CAWSVPDNHQPQHF
TGTGCCTGGAGTGTACCGGACAACCATCAGCCCCAGCATTTT
>TRBD1|TRBJ2-7|NA|TRBV24-1
CATSDLRRDSDYEQYF
TGTGCCACCAGTGACCTACGCCGGGACAGTGACTACGAGCAGTACTTC
>TRBD1|TRBJ1-2|NA|TRBV13
CASSFRDRDYGYTF
TGTGCCAGCAGCTTCCGGGACAGGGACTATGGCTACACCTTC
>TRBD2|TRBJ2-3|once|TRBV5-1
CASSTSGGTDTQYF
TGCGCCAGCAGCACTAGCGGGGGTACAGATACGCAGTATTTT
>NA|TRBJ2-5|NA|TRBV7-2
CASSLALHSETQYF
TGTGCCAGCAGCTTAGCGCTTCATAGTGAGACCCAGTACTTC
>NA|TRBJ1-2|NA|TRBV2
CASSEEGYGYTF
TGTGCCAGCAGTGAGGAGGGCTATGGCTACACCTTC
>TRBD1|TRBJ2-7|few|TRBV11-3
CASSIRRDRAGQYF
TGTGCCAGCAGCATCCGCCGGGACAGGGCTGGGCAGTACTTC
>TRBD1|TRBJ2-3|NA|TRBV4-3
CASSQDREYHTDTQYF
TGCGCCAGCAGCCAGGACAGGGAATACCACACAGATACGCAGTATTTT
>TRBD1|TRBJ1-4|NA|TRBV10-3
CAISEDRGDEKLFF
TGTGCCATCAGTGAGGACAGGGGTGATGAAAAACTGTTTTTT
>NA|TRBJ2-5|NA|TRBV10-3
CAISESPPQETQYF
TGTGCCATCAGTGAGTCCCCCCCCCAGGAGACCCAGTACTTC
>NA|TRBJ1-5|NA|TRBV10-3
CAISESLAEGNQPQHF
TGTGCCATCAGTGAGTCGCTGGCGGAGGGCAATCAGCCCCAGCATTTT
>NA|TRBJ1-2|NA|TRBV12-3/TRBV12-4
CASNTGYGYTF
TGTGCCAGCAACACAGGATATGGCTACACCTTC
>NA|TRBJ1-5|NA|TRBV7-2
CASSPIRQQPQHF
TGTGCCAGCAGCCCCATTAGACAGCAGCCCCAGCATTTT
>NA|TRBJ2-3|NA|TRBV11-2
CASSLGGGGITDTQYF
TGTGCCAGCAGCTTAGGGGGAGGGGGAATCACAGATACGCAGTATTTT
>TRBD1|TRBJ2-3|NA|TRBV7-2
CASSLGFMGQAGADTQYF
TGTGCCAGCAGCTTAGGCTTCATGGGACAGGCAGGGGCAGATACGCAGTATTTT
>TRBD1|TRBJ2-7|NA|TRBV7-8
CASSPRTGGAGEQYF
TGTGCCAGCAGCCCCCGGACAGGGGGCGCGGGGGAGCAGTACTTC
>TRBD2|TRBJ2-7|NA|TRBV2
CASRPRTSGGPEQYF
TGTGCCAGCAGACCGCGGACTAGCGGGGGCCCCGAGCAGTACTTC
>NA|TRBJ2-7|NA|TRBV5-4
CASSLPPPGFYEQYF
TGTGCCAGCAGCTTGCCCCCCCCGGGTTTTTACGAGCAGTACTTC
>NA|TRBJ1-1|NA|TRBV2
CASTELQKNTEAFF
TGTGCCAGCACTGAACTACAGAAGAACACTGAAGCTTTCTTT
>NA|TRBJ2-5|NA|TRBV11-3
CASSLDMSYQETQYF
TGTGCCAGCAGCTTAGATATGTCGTACCAAGAGACCCAGTACTTC
>TRBD1|TRBJ1-2|NA|TRBV20-1
CSAGDRGIGYTF
TGCAGTGCTGGTGACAGGGGGATTGGCTACACCTTC
>TRBD1|TRBJ2-7|NA|TRBV2
CATRTGALYEQYF
TGTGCCACAAGGACAGGGGCACTCTACGAGCAGTACTTC
>NA|TRBJ1-3|NA|TRBV7-9
CASSFVMDSSGNTIYF
TGTGCCAGCAGCTTTGTTATGGACAGCTCTGGAAACACCATATATTTT
>NA|TRBJ1-6|NA|TRBV28
CASSPLTARRNSPLHF
TGTGCCAGCAGTCCCCTGACAGCCCGACGGAATTCACCCCTCCACTTT
>NA|TRBJ1-2|NA|TRBV18
CASSALEAVGYTF
TGTGCCAGCTCCGCGCTCGAGGCAGTTGGCTACACCTTC
>NA|TRBJ1-6|NA|TRBV19
CASSTQQSSYNSPLHF
TGTGCCAGTAGTACACAGCAGAGCTCCTATAATTCACCCCTCCACTTT
>NA|TRBJ2-2|NA|TRBV18
CASSPHTPPNTGELFF
TGTGCCAGCTCACCACATACTCCCCCAAACACCGGGGAGCTGTTTTTT
>TRBD1|TRBJ1-5|NA|TRBV7-8
CASSLVGMATGGVNQPQHF
TGTGCCAGCAGCTTAGTAGGGATGGCGACAGGGGGGGTCAATCAGCCCCAGCATTTT
>TRBD1|TRBJ1-1|NA|TRBV5-6
CASSLTGGSVTEAFF
TGTGCCAGCAGCTTGACAGGGGGCAGCGTAACTGAAGCTTTCTTT
>NA|TRBJ1-2|NA|TRBV30
CAWSVQGFGYTF
TGTGCCTGGAGTGTACAGGGATTCGGCTACACCTTC
>TRBD2|TRBJ2-7|few|TRBV2
CASRELAGRHNEQYF
TGTGCCAGCAGGGAACTAGCGGGGCGCCACAACGAGCAGTACTTC
>NA|TRBJ1-3|NA|TRBV6-5
CASELYSGNTIYF
TGTGCCAGCGAGCTGTACTCTGGAAACACCATATATTTT
>NA|TRBJ2-7|NA|TRBV28
CASSRELTYEQYF
TGTGCCAGCAGCCGGGAGCTCACCTACGAGCAGTACTTC
>TRBD1|TRBJ2-2|NA|TRBV9
CASSESDRVYTGELFF
TGTGCCAGCAGCGAGTCCGACAGGGTGTACACCGGGGAGCTGTTTTTT
>TRBD1|TRBJ1-1|once|TRBV12-5
CASGLRRGTGAALKNTEAFF
TGTGCTAGTGGTTTAAGGCGTGGAACAGGGGCCGCCCTGAAGAACACTGAAGCTTTCTTT
>TRBD1|TRBJ2-2|NA|TRBV5-4
CASSLGLQGAPTGELFF
TGTGCCAGCAGCTTGGGTCTGCAGGGGGCGCCTACCGGGGAGCTGTTTTTT
>TRBD1|TRBJ1-2|few|TRBV9
CASSVEEGQGYGYTF
TGTGCCAGCAGCGTAGAGGAGGGACAGGGGTACGGCTACACCTTC
>NA|TRBJ2-2|NA|TRBV4-2
CASSQDDFRGFTGELFF
NA
>NA|TRBJ2-5|NA|TRBV27
CASRGDGTRQETQYF
TGTGCCAGCAGGGGTGACGGGACTCGCCAAGAGACCCAGTACTTC
>TRBD1|TRBJ1-3|NA|TRBV7-9
CASSNYRGSGNTIYF
TGTGCCAGCAGCAATTACAGGGGCTCTGGAAACACCATATATTTT
>NA|TRBJ1-1|NA|TRBV5-1
CASKAGPMNTEAFF
TGCGCCTCCAAGGCAGGGCCTATGAACACTGAAGCTTTCTTT
>NA|TRBJ1-3|NA|TRBV6-1
CASSEGPISSGNTIYF
TGTGCCAGCAGTGAAGGCCCGATCAGCTCTGGAAACACCATATATTTT